Described below is a single T cell receptor (beta chain) sequence and its context. The antigen remains undetermined. The data stem from a study of T cells in Graves' hyperthyroidism and ophthalmopathy. Background on the study: Sampling of peripheral blood happened at initial diagnosis, prior to any treatment.

Findings of the study overall: Blood also contained most expanded thyroid clonotypes above 0.001.

Around 10 ml fresh peripheral blood yielded the PBMCs. The CDR3 length is 13 residues. CDR1 and CDR2 from the germline V gene are GTSNPN and SVGIG (reference sequence). V gave up 1 base and J gave up 7 bases; unmatched junction bases: 5. It was RNA transcripts that yielded the amplified TCR beta CDR3 regions. TCR CDR3 regions were first amplified by RT-PCR with HTBI primers. TCRdb redid the calling of the multiplex PCR reads with MiXCR, one entry per CDR3 protein. The sample shows hundreds of thousands of distinct CDR3 sequences, approximately 13% of them seen only once. V and J are TRBV30 and TRBJ2-7, with 9 bases matching TRBD2. This sequence was found in a woman aged 25 to 39 with Graves' hyperthyroidism. The sequencing sample was made of blood. The chain's CDR3 is CAWSGGRAFEQYF. The CDR3 DNA reads TGTGCCTGGAGTGGCGGGAGGGCCTTTGAGCAGTACTTC.